This TCR beta chain was obtained from a study of shared clonotypes between healthy human individuals. The study, taken as a whole, reports: Naive subsets generally exceeded memory subsets in estimated richness. Around 5% was the fraction of naive CD4 clonotypes found shared across a few donors.

The germline CDR1 and CDR2 sequences are MDHEN and SYDVKM. V was clipped by 8 bases and J by 9 bases; unmatched bases: 5. The length of the CDR3 is 12 residues. Note on this clone: Its antigen is still unknown.

Tens of thousands of T cell genomes (approximately 190 ng DNA) went into each sorted-subset replicate. The protocol was immunoSEQ multiplex PCR, while the TCRdb copy is restricted to in-frame clones and leaves out a portion. The sample lists some 1.5 million clones, approximately 96% occurring once. The chain has TRBV28 and TRBJ2-1; 9 positions match TRBD2. Input material: naive CD4+ T cells sorted from blood. Subset indicated: CD45RA+ positively selected. This sequence was found in a man between 25 and 39 years old in good health. The chain's CDR3 is CASAGGPIEQFF. The CDR3, as DNA: TGTGCCAGCGCGGGAGGGCCTATTGAGCAGTTCTTC.